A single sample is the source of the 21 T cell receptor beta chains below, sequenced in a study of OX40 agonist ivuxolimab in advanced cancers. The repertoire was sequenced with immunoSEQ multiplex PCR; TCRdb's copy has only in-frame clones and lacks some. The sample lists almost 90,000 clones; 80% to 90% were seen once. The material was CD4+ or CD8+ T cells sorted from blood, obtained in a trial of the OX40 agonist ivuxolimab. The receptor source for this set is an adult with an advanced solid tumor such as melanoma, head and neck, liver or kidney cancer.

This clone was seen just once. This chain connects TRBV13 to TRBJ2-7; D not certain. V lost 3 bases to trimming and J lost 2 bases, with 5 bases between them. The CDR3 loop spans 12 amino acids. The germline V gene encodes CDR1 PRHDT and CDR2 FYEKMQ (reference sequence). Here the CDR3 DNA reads TGTGCCAGCAGCTTCGGTCCCTACGAGCAGTACTTC. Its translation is CASSFGPYEQYF.

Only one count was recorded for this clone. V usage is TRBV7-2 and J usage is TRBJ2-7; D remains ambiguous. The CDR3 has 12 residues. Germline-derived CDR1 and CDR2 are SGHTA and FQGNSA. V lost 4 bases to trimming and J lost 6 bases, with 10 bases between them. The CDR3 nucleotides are TGTGCCAGCAGCTCCCCCAATGGCGAGCAGTACTTC. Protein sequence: CASSSPNGEQYF.

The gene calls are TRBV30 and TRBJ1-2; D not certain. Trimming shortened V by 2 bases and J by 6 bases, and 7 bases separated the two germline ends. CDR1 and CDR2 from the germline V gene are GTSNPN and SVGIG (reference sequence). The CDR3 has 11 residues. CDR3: CAWSTGNGYTF. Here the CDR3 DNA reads TGTGCCTGGAGTACCGGGAATGGCTACACCTTC.

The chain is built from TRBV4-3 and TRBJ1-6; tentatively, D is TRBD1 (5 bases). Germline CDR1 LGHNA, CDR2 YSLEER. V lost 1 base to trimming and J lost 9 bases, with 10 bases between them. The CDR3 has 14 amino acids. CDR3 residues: CASSQGQWGSPLHF. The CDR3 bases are TGCGCCAGCAGCCAAGGACAGTGGGGTTCACCCCTCCACTTT.

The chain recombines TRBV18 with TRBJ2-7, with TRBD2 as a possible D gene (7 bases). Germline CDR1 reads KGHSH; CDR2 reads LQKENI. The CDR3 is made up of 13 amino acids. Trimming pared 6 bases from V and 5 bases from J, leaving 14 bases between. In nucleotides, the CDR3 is TGTGCCAGCTCCCCGGCGGGGGCCAACGAGCAGTACTTC. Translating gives CASSPAGANEQYF.

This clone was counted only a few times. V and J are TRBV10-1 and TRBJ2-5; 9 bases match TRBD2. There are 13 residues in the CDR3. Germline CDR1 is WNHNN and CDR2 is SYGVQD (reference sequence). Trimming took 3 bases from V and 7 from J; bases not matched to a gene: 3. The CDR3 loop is CASSDPAGGTQYF. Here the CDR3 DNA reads TGCGCCAGCAGTGATCCAGCGGGGGGGACCCAGTACTTC.

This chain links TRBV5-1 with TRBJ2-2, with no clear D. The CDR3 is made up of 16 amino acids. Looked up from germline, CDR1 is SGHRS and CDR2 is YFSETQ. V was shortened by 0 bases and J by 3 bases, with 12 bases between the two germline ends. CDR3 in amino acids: CASSLVGGSDTGELFF. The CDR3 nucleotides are TGCGCCAGCAGCTTGGTAGGTGGCAGTGACACCGGGGAGCTGTTTTTT.

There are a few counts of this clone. The CDR3 sequence is CASRSGAYGYTF. The CDR3 bases are TGCGCCAGCAGAAGTGGGGCTTATGGCTACACCTTC. The chain uses TRBV5-1 and TRBJ1-2; D perhaps matches TRBD1 (5 bases). The CDR3 has 12 amino acids. The ends were cut back, 5 bases at V and 5 bases at J, with 10 bases in the middle. Germline loops: CDR1 SGHRS, CDR2 YFSETQ. The full variable domain, with the rest looked up from reference TRBV5-1 and TRBJ1-2, is KAGVTQTPRYLIKTRGQQVTLSCSPISGHRSVSWYQQTPGQGLQFLFEYFSETQRNKGNFPGRFSGRQFSNSRSEMNVSTLELGDSALYLCASRSGAYGYTFGSGTRLTVV.

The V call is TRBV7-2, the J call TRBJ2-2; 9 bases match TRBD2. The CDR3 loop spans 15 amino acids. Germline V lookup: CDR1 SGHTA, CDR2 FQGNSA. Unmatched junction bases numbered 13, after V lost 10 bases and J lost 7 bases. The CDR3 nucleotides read TGTGCCACCATCCTGGCAGGACTAGCGAACGGGGAGCTGTTTTTT. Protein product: CATILAGLANGELFF.

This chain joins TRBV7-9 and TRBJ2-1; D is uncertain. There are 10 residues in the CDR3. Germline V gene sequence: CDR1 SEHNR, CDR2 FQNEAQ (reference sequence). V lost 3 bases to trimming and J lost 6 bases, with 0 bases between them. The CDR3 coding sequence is TGTGCCAGCAGCTTCAATGAGCAGTTCTTC. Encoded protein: CASSFNEQFF.

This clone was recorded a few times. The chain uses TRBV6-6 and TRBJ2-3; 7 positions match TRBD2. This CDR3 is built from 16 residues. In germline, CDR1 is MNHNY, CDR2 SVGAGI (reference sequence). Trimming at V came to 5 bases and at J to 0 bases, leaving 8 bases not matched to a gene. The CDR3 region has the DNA TGTGCCAGCAGTAGGCCTAGCGGAGCTAGCACAGATACGCAGTATTTT. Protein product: CASSRPSGASTDTQYF.

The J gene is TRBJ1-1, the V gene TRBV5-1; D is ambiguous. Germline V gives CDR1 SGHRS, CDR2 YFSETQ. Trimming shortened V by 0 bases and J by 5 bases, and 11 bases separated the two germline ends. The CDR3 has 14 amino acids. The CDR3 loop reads CASSLVDGATEAFF. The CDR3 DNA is TGCGCCAGCAGCTTGGTGGACGGAGCAACTGAAGCTTTCTTT.

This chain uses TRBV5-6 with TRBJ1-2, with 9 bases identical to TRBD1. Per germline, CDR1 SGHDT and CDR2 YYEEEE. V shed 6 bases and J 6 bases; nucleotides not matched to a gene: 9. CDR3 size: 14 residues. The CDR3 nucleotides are TGTGCCAGCACCCTACAGGGGGCGGAGAATGGCTACACCTTC. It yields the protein CASTLQGAENGYTF.

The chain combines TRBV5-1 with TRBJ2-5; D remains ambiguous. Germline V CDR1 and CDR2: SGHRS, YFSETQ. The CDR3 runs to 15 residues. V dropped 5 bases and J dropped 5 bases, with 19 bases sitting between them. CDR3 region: CASSVLMSKSETQYF. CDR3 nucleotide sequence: TGCGCCAGCAGTGTTTTAATGTCTAAGAGTGAGACCCAGTACTTC.

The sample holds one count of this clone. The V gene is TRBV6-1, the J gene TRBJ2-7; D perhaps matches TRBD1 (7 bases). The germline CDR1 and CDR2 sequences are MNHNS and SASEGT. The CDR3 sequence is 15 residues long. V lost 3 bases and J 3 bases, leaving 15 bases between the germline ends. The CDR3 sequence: CASSEVGQGGYEQYF. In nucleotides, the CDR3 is TGTGCCAGCAGTGAGGTGGGTCAGGGGGGCTACGAGCAGTACTTC.

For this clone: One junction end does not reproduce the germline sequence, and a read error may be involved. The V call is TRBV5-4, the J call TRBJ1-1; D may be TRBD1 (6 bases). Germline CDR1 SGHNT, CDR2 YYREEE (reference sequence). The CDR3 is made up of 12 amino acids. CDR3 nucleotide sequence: TGCGGAACAGGGTTGGTGAACACTGAAGCTTTCTTT. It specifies CGTGLVNTEAFF.

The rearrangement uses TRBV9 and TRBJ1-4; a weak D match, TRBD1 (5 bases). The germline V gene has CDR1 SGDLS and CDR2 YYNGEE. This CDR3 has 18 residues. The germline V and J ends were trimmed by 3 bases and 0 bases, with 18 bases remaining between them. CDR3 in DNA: TGTGCCAGCAGCGGTAGATGGGACGGGAGAGCAACTAATGAAAAACTGTTTTTT. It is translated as CASSGRWDGRATNEKLFF.

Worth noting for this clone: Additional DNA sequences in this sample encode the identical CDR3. CDR3 sequence (DNA): TGTGCCAGCAGTTCCGGACAGGAGGGTCAGCCCCAGCATTTT. It codes for CASSSGQEGQPQHF. The chain has TRBV6-5 and TRBJ1-5; TRBD1 matches at 7 bases. V dropped 4 bases and J dropped 6; count of bases not matched to a gene: 6. Germline V gene lookup returns CDR1 MNHEY and CDR2 SVGAGI. CDR3 size: 14 residues.

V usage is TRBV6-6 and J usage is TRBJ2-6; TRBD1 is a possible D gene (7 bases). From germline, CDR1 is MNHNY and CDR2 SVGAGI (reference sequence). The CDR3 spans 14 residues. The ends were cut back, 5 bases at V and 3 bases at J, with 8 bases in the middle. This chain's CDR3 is CASSQGGGANVLTF. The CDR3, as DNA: TGTGCCAGCAGTCAGGGGGGTGGGGCCAACGTCCTGACTTTC.

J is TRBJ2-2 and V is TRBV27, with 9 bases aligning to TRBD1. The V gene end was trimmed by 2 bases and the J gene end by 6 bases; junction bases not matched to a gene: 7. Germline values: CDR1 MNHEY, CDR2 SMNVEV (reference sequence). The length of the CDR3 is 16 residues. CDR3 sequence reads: CASSLRTGASPGELFF. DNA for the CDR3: TGTGCCAGCAGTTTACGGACAGGGGCCAGCCCCGGGGAGCTGTTTTTT.

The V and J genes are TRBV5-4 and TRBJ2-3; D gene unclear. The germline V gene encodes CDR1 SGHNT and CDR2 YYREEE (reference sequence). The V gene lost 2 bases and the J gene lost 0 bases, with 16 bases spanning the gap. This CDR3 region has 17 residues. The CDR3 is CASSFGLGLTSTDTQYF. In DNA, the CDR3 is TGTGCCAGCAGCTTTGGTCTAGGCCTCACTAGCACAGATACGCAGTATTTT.